These 23 T cell receptor beta chains were sequenced from one sample in a study of T-cell memory formation after mild COVID-19. One entry per CDR3 protein results from TCRdb running MiXCR on the 5' RACE reads. The profile covers under 250,000 distinct CDR3 sequences, with approximately 9% appearing a single time and around a fifth taken by the ten largest. The sequenced material came from PBMCs or a T cell subset sorted from them (not recorded which). All receptors come from a man in his late teens or twenties who had mild COVID-19 (a few samples of this study predate the infection). Cell type and time point are not known.

This clonotype was seen a few times. The V gene is TRBV29-1, the J gene TRBJ1-2, with D unclear. V lost 3 bases to trimming and J lost 8 bases, with 10 bases between them. This CDR3 region has 11 residues. Germline V gene lookup returns CDR1 SQVTM and CDR2 ANQGSEA. The CDR3 is CSVEGNGGYTF. CDR3 sequence (DNA): TGCAGCGTTGAGGGAAATGGAGGCTACACCTTC.

This clonotype was seen only a few times. V usage is TRBV12-3 or TRBV12-4 and J usage is TRBJ1-6, with D uncertain. The V end was cut by 6 bases, the J end by 4 bases, with 4 bases between. The CDR3 contains 12 residues. The DNA for the CDR3 is TGTGCCAGCAGCAGATATAATTCACCCCTCCACTTT. Translated, it gives CASSRYNSPLHF.

This clonotype was found a few times. The chain carries TRBV9 and TRBJ2-5; D is unclear. V was pared by 7 bases and J by 5 bases, with 15 bases between. The germline V gene has CDR1 SGDLS and CDR2 YYNGEE. This CDR3 has 13 amino acids. In DNA form, the CDR3 reads TGTGCCAGCGTTGGACGAGGATCTGAGACCCAGTACTTC. It specifies CASVGRGSETQYF. Based on the CDR3 plus reference TRBV9 and TRBJ2-5, the full variable domain is DSGVTQTPKHLITATGQRVTLRCSPRSGDLSVYWYQQSLDQGLQFLIQYYNGEERAKGNILERFSAQQFPDLHSELNLSSLELGDSALYFCASVGRGSETQYFGPGTRLLVL.

The sample holds a few counts of this clonotype. The chain joins TRBV12-3 or TRBV12-4 to TRBJ1-2; no definite D call. Trimming removed 8 bases at V and 8 bases at J, with 21 bases between. The CDR3 runs 14 residues. CDR3 DNA sequence: TGTGCCAGCGGTAACCCTCCGCCTTTATACGGCTACACCTTC. Protein sequence: CASGNPPPLYGYTF.

This clonotype was seen a few times. The V call is TRBV7-9, the J call TRBJ2-1; TRBD1 or TRBD2 may be the D gene (5 bases each). Germline V gives CDR1 SEHNR, CDR2 FQNEAQ (reference sequence). The V end lost 4 bases, the J end lost 3 bases, and 19 bases lay between the germline ends. The CDR3 has 17 amino acids. The CDR3 nucleotides are TGTGCCAGCAGCTCAAGATACCGGGACGGAGACTACAATGAGCAGTTCTTC. It translates to CASSSRYRDGDYNEQFF.

This clonotype was detected a few times. The chain couples TRBV27 to TRBJ2-7; D is unclear. The germline CDR1 and CDR2 sequences are MNHEY and SMNVEV (reference sequence). The CDR3 covers 14 residues. The V end was cut by 4 bases, the J end by 0 bases, with 10 bases between. The chain's CDR3 is CASSYTSSSYEQYF. The CDR3 nucleotides are TGTGCCAGCAGTTATACATCGAGCTCCTACGAGCAGTACTTC.

V usage is TRBV6-2 or TRBV6-3 and J usage is TRBJ1-2, with D perhaps matching TRBD1 (6 bases). The germline V gene has CDR1 MNHEY and CDR2 SVGEGT. The CDR3 consists of 15 residues. Between the trimmed V and J ends, which lost 0 bases and 7 bases, there was a span of 15 bases. CDR3 DNA: TGTGCCAGCAGTTACTCGCGGGGGGCGATCTCTGGCTACACCTTC. Amino acids: CASSYSRGAISGYTF.

This clonotype was seen more than once but under ten times. DNA of the CDR3: TGCGCCAGCAGCCAAGCCTACAGGGGCAGCACAGATACGCAGTATTTT. It is translated as CASSQAYRGSTDTQYF. This chain joins TRBV4-3 and TRBJ2-3, with TRBD1 matching 7 bases. The V gene's germline CDR1 is LGHNA and CDR2 YSLEER. After removal of 1 base from V and 0 bases from J, the junction contained 4 bases not matched to a gene. This CDR3 region has 16 residues.

The J gene is TRBJ2-7, the V gene TRBV30; the D call may be TRBD1 or TRBD2 (5 bases each). The CDR3 consists of 12 residues. The germline V gene encodes CDR1 GTSNPN and CDR2 SVGIG (reference sequence). The CDR3 region is CAWGRAGDEQYF. The DNA for the CDR3 is TGTGCATGGGGCAGGGCGGGCGACGAGCAGTACTTC.

The V call is TRBV6-5, the J call TRBJ1-1; the D is unclear. Germline CDR1 MNHEY, CDR2 SVGAGI. V lost 5 bases and J 1 base, leaving 8 bases between the germline ends. This CDR3 comprises 13 residues. CDR3 nucleotides: TGTGCCAGCAGTGACATATCGAACACTGAAGCTTTCTTT. Amino acids: CASSDISNTEAFF.

This clonotype has at least ten counts. This rearrangement joins TRBV4-1 to TRBJ2-5; 7 bases match TRBD1. This CDR3 region has 17 residues. Germline-derived CDR1 and CDR2 are MGHRA and YSYEKL. Unmatched junction bases numbered 13, after V lost 5 bases and J lost 1 base. The CDR3 sequence: CASSAHNRGRVQETQYF. DNA for the CDR3: TGCGCCAGCAGCGCCCATAACAGGGGAAGGGTCCAAGAGACCCAGTACTTC.

The sample holds a few counts of this clonotype. CDR3 sequence reads: CASRGPSSYEQYV. The CDR3 nucleotides read TGTGCCAGCAGGGGACCCAGCTCCTACGAGCAGTACGTC. The rearrangement uses TRBV6-6 and TRBJ2-7; D is possibly TRBD1 or TRBD2 (5 bases each). The CDR3 spans 13 residues. The germline V gene has CDR1 MNHNY and CDR2 SVGAGI (reference sequence). Trimming cost V 6 bases and J 0 bases, with 9 bases left between them.

The chain links TRBV2 to TRBJ2-7; D is uncertain. The ends were cut back, 5 bases at V and 5 bases at J, with 13 bases in the middle. CDR3 length: 13 residues. Looked up from germline, CDR1 is SNHLY and CDR2 is FYNNEI. CDR3 DNA sequence: TGTGCCAGCAGTATGGAATACAGCCACGAGCAGTACTTC. The encoded protein is CASSMEYSHEQYF.

J is TRBJ2-5 and V is TRBV3-1, with D unresolved. V was cut by 1 base and J by 6 bases, with 6 bases left in between. In germline, CDR1 is LGHDT, CDR2 YNNKEL (reference sequence). There are 12 residues in the CDR3. As DNA, the CDR3 is TGTGCCAGCAGCCAAGTCGTGCAGACCCAGTACTTC. It encodes CASSQVVQTQYF.

This clonotype was seen only a few times. The gene calls are TRBV29-1 and TRBJ2-7; 7 bases map to TRBD1. Germline CDR1 reads SQVTM; CDR2 reads ANQGSEA. There are 13 residues in the CDR3. V was clipped by 4 bases and J by 4 bases; unmatched bases: 7. The chain's CDR3 is CSVGTLDRYEQYF. In DNA form, the CDR3 reads TGCAGCGTTGGGACCCTGGACAGGTACGAGCAGTACTTC.

This clonotype was seen more than once but under ten times. This sequence joins TRBV7-2 and TRBJ1-5; 7 bases are a match to TRBD1. This CDR3 spans 15 amino acids. Germline CDR1 reads SGHTA; CDR2 reads FQGNSA. Trimming cost V 2 bases and J 6 bases; bases outside gene matches: 7. In DNA, the CDR3 is TGTGCCAGCAGCTTACAGGGGGGGATCAGTCAGCCCCAGCATTTT. It translates to CASSLQGGISQPQHF.

There are many counts of this clonotype. The chain uses TRBV11-2 and TRBJ1-2; D is possibly TRBD1 (6 bases). The CDR3 sequence is 13 residues long. V shed 4 bases and J shed 7 bases, with 13 bases lying between them. Germline V gene data show CDR1 as SGHAT and CDR2 as FQNNGV. Written as DNA, the CDR3 is TGTGCCAGCAGCTCCGGAACAGGGTCTGGCTACACCTTC. Translation: CASSSGTGSGYTF.

In this sample, this clonotype turned up a few times. The V call is TRBV1, the J call TRBJ1-2; the table's D call, TRBD1, was not checked against the DNA. TRBV1 is flagged as a pseudogene. The CDR3 runs 15 residues. The CDR3 loop is CTSSQGGKGAVGYTF. The CDR3, as DNA: TGCACCAGCAGCCAAGGTGGAAAGGGGGCGGTCGGCTACACCTTC.

The chain links TRBV19 to TRBJ1-1, with 8 nucleotides matching TRBD1. This CDR3 region has 16 residues. Germline-derived CDR1 and CDR2 are LNHDA and SQIVND (reference sequence). Trimming cost V 3 bases and J 5 bases; bases outside gene matches: 11. CDR3 sequence (DNA): TGTGCCAGTAGTATTGGAGCACCAGACAGGGGAACTGAAGCTTTCTTT. It specifies CASSIGAPDRGTEAFF.

The chain combines TRBV3-1 with TRBJ2-1; 9 nucleotides match TRBD2. The germline V gene has CDR1 LGHDT and CDR2 YNNKEL (reference sequence). This CDR3 has 16 amino acids. V gave up 3 bases and J gave up 10 bases; unmatched junction bases: 13. In DNA form, the CDR3 reads TGTGCCAGCAGCCACGGCCTAGCGGGGCCGTCGGGGGAGCAGTTCTTC. Translation gives CASSHGLAGPSGEQFF.

The chain couples TRBV5-1 to TRBJ2-3; D tentatively reads TRBD1 or TRBD2 (6 bases each). Germline loops: CDR1 SGHRS, CDR2 YFSETQ. V was cut by 0 bases and J by 3 bases, with 14 bases left in between. CDR3 length: 16 residues. The CDR3 region has the DNA TGCGCCAGCAGCTTGGCTCTTGGGGGGCCTACAGATACGCAGTATTTT. Amino acid sequence: CASSLALGGPTDTQYF.

J is TRBJ1-2 and V is TRBV5-1; no firm D call. In germline, CDR1 is SGHRS, CDR2 YFSETQ. Trimming pared 5 bases from V and 4 bases from J, leaving 15 bases between. The CDR3 loop spans 14 amino acids. In nucleotides, the CDR3 is TGCGCCAGCAGTCCTTTCTTCGGTCCCTATGGCTACACCTTC. This gives the protein CASSPFFGPYGYTF.

The chain links TRBV24-1 to TRBJ2-3, with D possibly TRBD1 on 7 matching bases. CDR1 and CDR2 from the germline V gene are KGHDR and SFDVKD. CDR3 length equals 16 residues. V lost 0 bases and J lost 5, with 14 bases in between. As DNA, the CDR3 is TGTGCCACCAGTGATTTGCAGGGGGGATCGGTAGATACGCAGTATTTT. Amino acid sequence: CATSDLQGGSVDTQYF.